This TCR beta chain was captured in a study of Graves' ophthalmopathy and Graves' hyperthyroidism. Study-wide background: Peripheral blood (taken before any treatment) was collected at initial diagnosis. General study findings and limits: Sensitivity of 55% to 71% and specificity of 72% to 85% were achieved by the model that predicted ophthalmopathy progression. Most thyroid clonotypes with frequency above 0.001 were detected in blood too.

Clinical symptoms, serum thyroxine, TRAb, thyroid ultrasound and orbital computed tomography formed the basis of diagnosis. At least ten counts were recorded for this clonotype. As yet, its antigen is unknown. Amplification targeted the TCR beta CDR3 regions, with RNA transcripts as the source material. First-round RT-PCR employed HTBI primers, with a second-round multiplex PCR after it. TCRdb re-analysed the multiplex PCR reads in MiXCR, keeping a single row per CDR3 protein. The sample shows 600,000 to 950,000 distinct CDR3 sequences, roughly two fifths of them seen only once. The clonotype comes from an adult man with Graves' ophthalmopathy. What was sequenced was peripheral blood.

The CDR3 sequence is CASSRDRGNGYTF. CDR3 sequence (DNA): TGTGCCAGCAGCCGGGACAGGGGGAATGGCTACACCTTC. The chain links TRBV6-5 to TRBJ1-2, with TRBD1 matching over 11 bases. CDR1 is MNHEY and CDR2 is SVGAGI in the germline V gene. The V gene end was trimmed by 6 bases and the J gene end by 6 bases; junction bases not matched to a gene: 3. The CDR3 sequence is 13 residues long.